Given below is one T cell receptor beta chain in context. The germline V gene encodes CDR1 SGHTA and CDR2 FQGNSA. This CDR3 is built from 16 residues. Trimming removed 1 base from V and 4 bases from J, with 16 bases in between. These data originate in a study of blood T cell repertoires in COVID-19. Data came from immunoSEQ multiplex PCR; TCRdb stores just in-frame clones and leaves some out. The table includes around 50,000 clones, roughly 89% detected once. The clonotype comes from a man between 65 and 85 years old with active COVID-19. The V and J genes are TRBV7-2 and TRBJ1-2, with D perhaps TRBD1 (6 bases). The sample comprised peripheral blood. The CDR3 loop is CASSLDVSGVGYGYTF. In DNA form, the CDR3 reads TGTGCCAGCAGCTTAGATGTTTCAGGGGTGGGCTATGGCTACACCTTC.